This T cell receptor (beta chain) was retrieved from a study of blood T cell repertoires in COVID-19. Study at large: Sources were T cells, B-cell-depleted T cells, or PBMCs; the material itself was cDNA or gDNA.

Germline V gene data show CDR1 as SGHRS and CDR2 as YFSETQ. This CDR3 comprises 14 residues. The V gene lost 5 bases and the J gene lost 6 bases, with 15 bases spanning the gap. Study processing details: Amplification of reference gene primers provided the estimated nucleated cell counts. Sequenced by immunoSEQ multiplex PCR; TCRdb stores in-frame clones only, minus some. The D gene and trimming were derived from the DNA, and the V and J assignments and clone size from that table. The table includes 250,000 or so clones, less than 90% detected once. The chain recombines TRBV5-1 with TRBJ2-1; possible D gene TRBD2, 6 bases. The sequencing sample was made of peripheral blood. The TCR comes from a man in his 60s with acute or convalescent COVID-19. In DNA form, the CDR3 reads TGCGCCAGCAGTAGCGGTTTCACCAGCAATGAGCAGTTCTTC. Its translation: CASSSGFTSNEQFF. Variable domain in full (rest from reference TRBV5-1 and TRBJ2-1): KAGVTQTPRYLIKTRGQQVTLSCSPISGHRSVSWYQQTPGQGLQFLFEYFSETQRNKGNFPGRFSGRQFSNSRSEMNVSTLELGDSALYLCASSSGFTSNEQFFGPGTRLTVL.